Sequencing of this TCR beta chain was carried out in a study of shared clonotypes between healthy human individuals. An even split of each subset's genomic DNA across several immunoSEQ plates was performed. TCRdb's table, derived via immunoSEQ multiplex PCR, lists solely in-frame clones and lacks some. Here the sample spans about 2.4 million clones, 90% to 95% being singletons. The CDR3 has 11 amino acids. CDR1 and CDR2 (germline): ENHRY, SYGVKD. V lost 6 bases, J lost 2 bases, and 5 bases lay in between. This clone turned up a few times. Other DNA sequences of this sample code for an identical CDR3. This TCR was sampled from a man between 18 and 35 years old in good health. Sequencing used naive CD4+ T cells sorted from blood. Stated subset: CD45RA+ positively selected. This chain uses TRBV10-3 with TRBJ2-7; D not certain. The DNA of the CDR3 is TGTGCCATCAGCGAAACCTACGAGCAGTACTTC. It codes for CAISETYEQYF.